These 10 T cell receptor beta chains originate from one sample sequenced in a study of CD8 T cells in ankylosing spondylitis. MiXCR, run by TCRdb on the 5' RACE reads, gives a single entry per CDR3 protein. This table holds about 140,000 distinct CDR3 sequences, roughly 7.7% found once. Specimen: synovial fluid, either unsorted or a sorted T cell fraction (not recorded which). The receptors shown here come from a male donor with ankylosing spondylitis.

This clonotype was seen only a few times. The chain is built from TRBV7-9 and TRBJ1-1; D perhaps matches TRBD1 (6 bases). This CDR3 has 16 amino acids. CDR1 is SEHNR, CDR2 FQNEAQ, per germline (reference sequence). Trimming removed 5 bases at V and 0 bases at J, with 16 bases between. CDR3 DNA sequence: TGTGCCAGCAGCCCCTTGGGGGGCGGGATGAACACTGAAGCTTTCTTT. Residues: CASSPLGGGMNTEAFF.

This clonotype was detected a few times. The rearrangement joins TRBV4-2 to TRBJ1-4; no reliable D call. Trimming took 0 bases from V and 1 from J, leaving 15 bases between them. The CDR3 length is 18 residues. The germline CDR1 and CDR2 sequences are LGHNA and YNFKEQ. As DNA, the CDR3 is TGTGCCAGCAGCCAAGAGCCCCTCTTATTGGTAACTAATGAAAAACTGTTTTTT. Protein: CASSQEPLLLVTNEKLFF.

The gene calls are TRBV7-2 and TRBJ2-7; D gene unclear. Germline V CDR1 and CDR2: SGHTA, FQGNSA. V shed 4 bases and J shed 0 bases, with 13 bases lying between them. CDR3 length: 15 residues. CDR3 nucleotide sequence: TGTGCCAGCAGCTCCTTTATGAAAAGCTCCTACGAGCAGTACTTC. It yields the protein CASSSFMKSSYEQYF.

This clonotype appeared many times. CDR3 residues: CASSFDYPDRGEQYF. In DNA form, the CDR3 reads TGTGCCAGCAGTTTTGACTATCCTGACAGGGGAGAGCAGTACTTC. This chain uses TRBV27 with TRBJ2-7, with 8 bases aligning to TRBD1. Germline V lookup: CDR1 MNHEY, CDR2 SMNVEV (reference sequence). The length of the CDR3 is 15 residues. With V trimmed by 3 bases and J by 7 bases, 11 bases remained unmatched.

This clonotype came up many times. This rearrangement joins TRBV7-2 to TRBJ1-2, with D hard to call. Germline V gene data show CDR1 as SGHTA and CDR2 as FQGNSA. V lost 1 base and J 3 bases, leaving 6 bases between the germline ends. This CDR3 is 13 amino acids long. The CDR3 DNA sequence: TGTGCCAGCAGCTTAGAGATCTACTATGGCTACACCTTC. This gives the protein CASSLEIYYGYTF.

In this sample, this clonotype turned up once. The rearrangement uses TRBV7-8 and TRBJ2-2; TRBD1 aligns across 9 bases. The junction had 10 bases not matched to a gene; V was cut back by 2 bases and J by 6 bases. CDR3 length: 17 amino acids. Germline CDR1 is SGHVS and CDR2 is FQNEAQ. The CDR3 region has the DNA TGTGCCAGCAGCTTAAGTCCGGGACAGGGATTGGCCGGGGAGCTGTTTTTT. This translates into CASSLSPGQGLAGELFF.

In this sample, this clonotype turned up a few times. The chain is built from TRBV11-1 and TRBJ1-3; D possibly corresponds to TRBD1 (5 bases). The germline V gene encodes CDR1 SGHAT and CDR2 FQDESV (reference sequence). The V end was cut by 1 base, the J end by 0 bases, with 16 bases between. The CDR3 is 18 residues long. Here the CDR3 reads CASSLDYQGLLSGNTIYF. The CDR3 DNA sequence: TGTGCCAGCAGCTTAGACTACCAGGGCCTTCTCTCTGGAAACACCATATATTTT. The variable domain in full, completed from reference TRBV11-1 and TRBJ1-3, reads EAEVAQSPRYKITEKSQAVAFWCDPISGHATLYWYRQILGQGPELLVQFQDESVVDDSQLPKDRFSAERLKGVDSTLKIQPAELGDSAMYLCASSLDYQGLLSGNTIYFGEGSWLTVV.

This clonotype appeared many times. The J gene is TRBJ2-3, the V gene TRBV29-1; the D is unclear. V dropped 5 bases and J dropped 2 bases, with 8 bases sitting between them. The length of the CDR3 is 12 residues. Germline V lookup: CDR1 SQVTM, CDR2 ANQGSEA. CDR3: CSVRHPTDTQYF. The CDR3 nucleotides read TGCAGCGTTCGGCACCCCACAGATACGCAGTATTTT.

This clonotype came up a few times. The chain is built from TRBV28 and TRBJ2-1; possible D gene TRBD2, 7 bases. The CDR3 length is 16 residues. Germline V lookup: CDR1 MDHEN, CDR2 SYDVKM. V shed 3 bases and J shed 3 bases, with 15 bases lying between them. The CDR3 region is CASSFEGGGNYNEQFF. DNA of the CDR3: TGTGCCAGCAGTTTTGAGGGGGGGGGAAACTACAATGAGCAGTTCTTC.

The J gene is TRBJ2-4, the V gene TRBV18; TRBD2 matches 7 bases. Per the germline V gene, CDR1 is KGHSH and CDR2 is LQKENI. The CDR3 runs to 15 residues. V gave up 3 bases and J gave up 6 bases; unmatched junction bases: 8. This CDR3 reads CASSPAGARGNIQYF. DNA of the CDR3: TGTGCCAGCTCACCGGCGGGAGCGCGGGGAAACATTCAGTACTTC.